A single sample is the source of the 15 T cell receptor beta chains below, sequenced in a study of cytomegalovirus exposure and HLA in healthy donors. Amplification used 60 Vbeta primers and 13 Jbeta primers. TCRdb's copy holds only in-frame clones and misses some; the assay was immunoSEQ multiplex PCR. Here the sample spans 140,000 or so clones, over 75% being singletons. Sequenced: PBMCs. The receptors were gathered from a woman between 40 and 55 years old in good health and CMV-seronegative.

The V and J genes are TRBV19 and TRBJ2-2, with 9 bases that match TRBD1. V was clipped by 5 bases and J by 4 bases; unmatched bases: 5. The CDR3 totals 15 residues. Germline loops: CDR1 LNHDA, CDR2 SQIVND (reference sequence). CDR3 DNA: TGTGCCAGTAGTCCGCAGACAGGGGGCACCGGGGAGCTGTTTTTT. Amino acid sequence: CASSPQTGGTGELFF.

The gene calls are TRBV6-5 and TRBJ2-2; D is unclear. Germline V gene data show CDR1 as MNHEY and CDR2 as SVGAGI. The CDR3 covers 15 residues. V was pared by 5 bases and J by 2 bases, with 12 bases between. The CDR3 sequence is CASSQQSTNTGELFF. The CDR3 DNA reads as TGTGCCAGCAGTCAACAGTCGACAAACACCGGGGAGCTGTTTTTT.

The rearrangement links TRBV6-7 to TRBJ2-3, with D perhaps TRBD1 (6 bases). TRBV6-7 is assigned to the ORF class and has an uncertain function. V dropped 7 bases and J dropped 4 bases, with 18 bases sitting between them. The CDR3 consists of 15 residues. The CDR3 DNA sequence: TGTGCCAGCACAGGGGCCACCTCTAAATCAGATACGCAGTATTTT. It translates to CASTGATSKSDTQYF.

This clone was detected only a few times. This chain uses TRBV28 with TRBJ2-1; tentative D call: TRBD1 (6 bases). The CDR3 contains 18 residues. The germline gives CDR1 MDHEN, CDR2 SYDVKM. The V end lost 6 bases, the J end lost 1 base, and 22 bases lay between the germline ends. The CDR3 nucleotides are TGTGCCAGCAGGCCTATGATCAAACAGGGCGGGTCCTACAATGAGCAGTTCTTC. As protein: CASRPMIKQGGSYNEQFF. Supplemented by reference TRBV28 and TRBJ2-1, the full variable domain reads DVKVTQSSRYLVKRTGEKVFLECVQDMDHENMFWYRQDPGLGLRLIYFSYDVKMKEKGDIPEGYSVSREKKERFSLILESASTNQTSMYLCASRPMIKQGGSYNEQFFGPGTRLTVL.

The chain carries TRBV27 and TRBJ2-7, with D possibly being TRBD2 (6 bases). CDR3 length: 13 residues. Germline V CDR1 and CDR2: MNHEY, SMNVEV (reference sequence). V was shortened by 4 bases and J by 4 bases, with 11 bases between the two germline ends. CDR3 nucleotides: TGTGCCAGCAGTTCCATCGGGAGTTACGAGCAGTACTTC. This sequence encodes CASSSIGSYEQYF.

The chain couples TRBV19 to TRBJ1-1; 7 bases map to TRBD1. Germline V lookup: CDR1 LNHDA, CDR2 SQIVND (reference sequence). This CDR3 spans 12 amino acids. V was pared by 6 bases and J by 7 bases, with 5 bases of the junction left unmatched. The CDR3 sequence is CASRFRDSEAFF. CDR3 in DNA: TGTGCCAGTAGGTTCCGGGACAGTGAAGCTTTCTTT.

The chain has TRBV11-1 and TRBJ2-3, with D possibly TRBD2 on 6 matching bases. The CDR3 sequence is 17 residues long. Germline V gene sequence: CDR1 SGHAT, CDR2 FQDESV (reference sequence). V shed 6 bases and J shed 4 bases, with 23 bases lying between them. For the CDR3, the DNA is TGTGCCAGCAGACTCAACTCTGGGACTGTTTTGGCAGATACGCAGTATTTT. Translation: CASRLNSGTVLADTQYF.

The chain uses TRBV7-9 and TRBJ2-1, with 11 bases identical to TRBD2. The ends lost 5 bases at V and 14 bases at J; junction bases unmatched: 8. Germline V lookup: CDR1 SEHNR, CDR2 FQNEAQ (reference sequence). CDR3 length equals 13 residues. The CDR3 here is CASSLSLSGREFF. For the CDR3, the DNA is TGTGCCAGCAGCCTCAGTCTTAGCGGGAGGGAGTTCTTC.

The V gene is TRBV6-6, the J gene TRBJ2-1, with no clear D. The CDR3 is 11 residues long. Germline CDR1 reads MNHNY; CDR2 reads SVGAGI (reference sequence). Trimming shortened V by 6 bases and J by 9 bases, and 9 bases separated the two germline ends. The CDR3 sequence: CASRYDTEQFF. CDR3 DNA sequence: TGTGCCAGCAGATACGACACTGAGCAGTTCTTC.

For the CDR3, the DNA is TGTGCCACCGGGACTAGCGGGTCCTACGAGCAGTACTTC. This gives the protein CATGTSGSYEQYF. The chain links TRBV10-3 to TRBJ2-7; the match to TRBD2 covers 12 bases. CDR1 is ENHRY and CDR2 is SYGVKD in the germline V gene. The V gene end was trimmed by 10 bases and the J gene end by 1 base; junction bases not matched to a gene: 2. The CDR3 length is 13 residues.

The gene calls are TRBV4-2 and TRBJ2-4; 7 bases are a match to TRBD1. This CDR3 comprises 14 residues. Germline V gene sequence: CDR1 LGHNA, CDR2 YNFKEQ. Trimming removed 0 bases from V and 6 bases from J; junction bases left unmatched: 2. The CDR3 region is CASSQETGTNIQYF. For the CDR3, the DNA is TGTGCCAGCAGCCAAGAGACAGGGACAAACATTCAGTACTTC.

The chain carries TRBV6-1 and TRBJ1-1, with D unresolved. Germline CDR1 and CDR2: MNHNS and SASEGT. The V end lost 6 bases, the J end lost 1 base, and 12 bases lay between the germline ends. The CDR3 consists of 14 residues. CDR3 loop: CASRRLGSNTEAFF. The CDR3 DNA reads TGTGCCAGCAGGCGCCTAGGCTCGAACACTGAAGCTTTCTTT.

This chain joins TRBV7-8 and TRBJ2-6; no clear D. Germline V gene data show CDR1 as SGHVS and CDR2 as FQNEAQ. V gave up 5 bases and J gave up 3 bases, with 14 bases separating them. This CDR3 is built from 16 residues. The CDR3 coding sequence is TGTGCCAGCAGCATTAACGGAGTGATTGGGGCCAACGTCCTGACTTTC. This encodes CASSINGVIGANVLTF.

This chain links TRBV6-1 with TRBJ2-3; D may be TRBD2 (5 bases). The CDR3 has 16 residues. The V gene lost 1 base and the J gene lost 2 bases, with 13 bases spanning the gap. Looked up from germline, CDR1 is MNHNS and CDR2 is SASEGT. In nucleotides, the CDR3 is TGTGCCAGCAGTGAAGTAAGTGGACTCTTCACAGATACGCAGTATTTT. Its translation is CASSEVSGLFTDTQYF.

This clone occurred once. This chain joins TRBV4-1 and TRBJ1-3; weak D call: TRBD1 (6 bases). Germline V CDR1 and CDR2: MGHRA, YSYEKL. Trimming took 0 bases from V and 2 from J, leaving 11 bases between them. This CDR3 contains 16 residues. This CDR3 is CASSQDGTSAGNTIYF. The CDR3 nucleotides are TGCGCCAGCAGCCAAGACGGGACATCAGCTGGAAACACCATATATTTT.